These 21 T cell receptor beta chains originate from one sample sequenced in a study of T cell responses to AZD1222 COVID-19 vaccine listed by TCRdb under 2021. Taken with the paper, the label for time point translates to: baseline before first vaccination. Preparation of the library involved the immunoSEQ multiplex PCR assay. TCRdb carries this immuneACCESS record with in-frame sequences only. Its versions omit some clonotypes, under half of them owing to an unresolved V gene in the studies checked, with the rest unexplained. The sample table contains about 190,000 clones; only one count was recorded for around 91% of them. In total, the top ten clones hold 6.9% of the sample. The material sequenced was peripheral blood, taken on day 0 of AZD1222 vaccination. These receptors were collected from an adult in good health.

The chain carries TRBV27 and TRBJ2-1; 10 bases line up with TRBD1. CDR1 and CDR2 from the germline V gene are MNHEY and SMNVEV (reference sequence). This CDR3 has 14 residues. V lost 5 bases, J lost 5 bases, and 3 bases stayed unmatched. The CDR3 DNA is TGTGCCAGCAGTGACAGGGGGCCCGACAATGAGCAGTTCTTC. Its protein is CASSDRGPDNEQFF.

The chain recombines TRBV19 with TRBJ2-3; maybe TRBD1 (5 bases). CDR1 and CDR2 (germline): LNHDA, SQIVND (reference sequence). Trimming removed 3 bases from V and 4 bases from J, with 14 bases in between. The CDR3 totals 15 residues. In DNA, the CDR3 is TGTGCCAGTAGTATTCTAAGGGGAAGCGCAGATACGCAGTATTTT. This translates into CASSILRGSADTQYF.

V is TRBV7-9 and J is TRBJ2-2; no clear D. CDR1 and CDR2 (germline): SEHNR, FQNEAQ (reference sequence). Trimming took 0 bases from V and 2 from J, leaving 10 bases between them. This CDR3 has 16 amino acids. The CDR3 sequence is CASSLAAPLNTGELFF. CDR3 coding DNA: TGTGCCAGCAGCTTAGCAGCCCCCCTTAACACCGGGGAGCTGTTTTTT.

The DNA for the CDR3 is TGTGCCAGCAGTTTGGGCCCCGGGACAACAACCTACGAGCAGTACTTC. Protein: CASSLGPGTTTYEQYF. The chain has TRBV27 and TRBJ2-7, with D possibly matching TRBD1 (6 bases). V was clipped by 3 bases and J by 2 bases, with 17 bases between them. The germline V gene encodes CDR1 MNHEY and CDR2 SMNVEV (reference sequence). The CDR3 length is 16 residues.

The CDR3 is CASSPMGGGAGELFF. The CDR3, as DNA: TGTGCCAGCAGCCCCATGGGGGGGGGCGCAGGGGAGCTGTTTTTT. The chain has TRBV7-8 and TRBJ2-2, with D tentatively TRBD2 (7 bases). Germline lookup yields CDR1 SGHVS and CDR2 FQNEAQ. With 5 bases removed from V and 8 bases from J, the gap between germline ends came to 18 bases. The CDR3 loop spans 15 amino acids.

The rearrangement links TRBV6-1 to TRBJ1-2; 7 bases match TRBD1. V lost 1 base to trimming and J lost 1 base; unmatched junction nucleotides: 12. Germline values: CDR1 MNHNS, CDR2 SASEGT. The CDR3 consists of 18 residues. The CDR3 DNA is TGTGCCAGCAGTGAAGGCTTTATAGGGGGCGCAGGTAACTATGGCTACACCTTC. Protein product: CASSEGFIGGAGNYGYTF.

The genes are TRBV10-3 and TRBJ2-7; a possible D gene is TRBD2 (5 bases). The germline CDR1 and CDR2 sequences are ENHRY and SYGVKD. Trimming removed 8 bases at V and 0 bases at J, with 17 bases between. The length of the CDR3 is 15 residues. As DNA, the CDR3 is TGTGCCATCTCCGGTGAGAGGGTTAGCTCCTACGAGCAGTACTTC. As protein: CAISGERVSSYEQYF.

About this clone: Other DNA sequences in the sample encode the same CDR3. The chain couples TRBV28 to TRBJ2-5; no clear D gene. V dropped 3 bases and J dropped 2 bases, with 7 bases sitting between them. CDR1 and CDR2 (germline): MDHEN, SYDVKM. The CDR3 runs to 13 residues. The CDR3 here is CASSLGQQETQYF. The CDR3 region has the DNA TGTGCCAGCAGTTTGGGCCAACAAGAGACCCAGTACTTC.

The chain joins TRBV4-1 to TRBJ2-3; 9 bases agree with TRBD1. Unmatched junction bases numbered 2, after V lost 3 bases and J lost 1 base. The CDR3 loop spans 15 amino acids. In germline, CDR1 is MGHRA, CDR2 YSYEKL. As DNA, the CDR3 is TGCGCCAGCAGCCAGCGACAGGGGGGCACAGATACGCAGTATTTT. As protein: CASSQRQGGTDTQYF.

The J gene is TRBJ2-3, the V gene TRBV12-3 or TRBV12-4; no definite D call. V was trimmed by 3 bases and J by 14 bases, leaving 12 bases between them. This CDR3 spans 11 amino acids. The CDR3 DNA reads TGTGCCAGCAGTTTCGCCCAATCGCGGTATTTT. This codes for CASSFAQSRYF.

The rearrangement links TRBV9 to TRBJ1-1; 8 bases align to TRBD1. The germline gives CDR1 SGDLS, CDR2 YYNGEE. The J segment lost 6 bases and the V segment lost 3 bases, leaving 13 bases of the junction unmatched. The CDR3 totals 16 residues. CDR3: CASSAVGTGLRAEAFF. For the CDR3, the DNA is TGTGCCAGCAGCGCCGTTGGGACAGGCCTGAGGGCTGAAGCTTTCTTT.

The chain couples TRBV9 to TRBJ2-5, with D possibly being TRBD1 or TRBD2 (5 bases each). This CDR3 contains 14 residues. Germline V gene lookup returns CDR1 SGDLS and CDR2 YYNGEE. Between the trimmed V and J ends, which lost 0 bases and 5 bases, there was a span of 11 bases. DNA of the CDR3: TGTGCCAGCAGCGTAGGATCCGGGGCTGAGACCCAGTACTTC. This sequence encodes CASSVGSGAETQYF.

This sequence joins TRBV6-5 and TRBJ2-1; D not certain. In germline, CDR1 is MNHEY, CDR2 SVGAGI. This CDR3 spans 15 amino acids. The germline V and J ends were trimmed by 5 bases and 5 bases, with 16 bases remaining between them. For the CDR3, the DNA is TGTGCCAGCAGTAGAGGTTTAAGGCTTAACAATGAGCAGTTCTTC. Translated: CASSRGLRLNNEQFF.

The sample holds one count of this clone. The CDR3 coding sequence is TGTGCCAGCAGTACTCCCGGGACAGGAGGGGAAAAACTGTTTTTT. This sequence encodes CASSTPGTGGEKLFF. V usage is TRBV28 and J usage is TRBJ1-4; 8 bases line up with TRBD1. CDR3 length equals 15 residues. Per the germline V gene, CDR1 is MDHEN and CDR2 is SYDVKM. J gave up 8 bases and V 5 bases, and 10 bases lay outside the gene matches.

The gene calls are TRBV12-3 or TRBV12-4 and TRBJ1-3, with D unclear. CDR3 length equals 13 residues. V was shortened by 2 bases and J by 3 bases, with 5 bases between the two germline ends. The CDR3 nucleotides read TGTGCCAGCAGTTTATCCCTTGGAAACACCATATATTTT. Residues: CASSLSLGNTIYF.

The chain is built from TRBV4-1 and TRBJ2-2; 16 positions agree with TRBD2. Trimming took 1 base from V and 6 from J; bases not matched to a gene: 5. The CDR3 is made up of 18 amino acids. The germline V gene has CDR1 MGHRA and CDR2 YSYEKL. The CDR3 here is CASSQAGLAGGQAGELFF. The CDR3, as DNA: TGCGCCAGCAGCCAAGCGGGACTAGCGGGGGGGCAGGCCGGGGAGCTGTTTTTT.

This sequence joins TRBV6-1 and TRBJ2-1; 7 bases align to TRBD2. Looked up from germline, CDR1 is MNHNS and CDR2 is SASEGT. Trimming cost V 2 bases and J 6 bases; bases outside gene matches: 10. This CDR3 contains 16 residues. CDR3 DNA sequence: TGTGCCAGCAGTGAATCTTGGGGGAGGGAGGGCAATGAGCAGTTCTTC. It specifies CASSESWGREGNEQFF.

This clone was observed a single time. The genes are TRBV18 and TRBJ2-7, with 12 positions matching TRBD2. Germline trimming cut 6 bases from V and 1 base from J; bases unmatched to any gene: 7. CDR1 is KGHSH and CDR2 is LQKENI in the germline V gene. This CDR3 has 16 amino acids. The CDR3 reads CASSPSGGERSYEQYF. CDR3 DNA sequence: TGTGCCAGCTCGCCTAGCGGGGGGGAACGGTCCTACGAGCAGTACTTC.

This chain joins TRBV11-1 and TRBJ2-7; possibly TRBD1 for D (6 bases). The CDR3 covers 14 residues. Trimming cost V 5 bases and J 0 bases, with 11 bases left between them. CDR1 is SGHAT, CDR2 FQDESV, per germline (reference sequence). CDR3 in DNA: TGTGCCAGCAGCCCCCAGGGGACCTCCTACGAGCAGTACTTC. It translates to CASSPQGTSYEQYF.

V and J are TRBV5-5 and TRBJ2-1; 11 positions match TRBD2. Per the germline V gene, CDR1 is SGHKS and CDR2 is YYEKEE (reference sequence). V shed 0 bases, J shed 5 bases, and the junction held 1 base outside the gene matches. The CDR3 has 15 residues. The CDR3 sequence: CASSLELAGDNEQFF. The CDR3 nucleotides are TGTGCCAGCAGCTTGGAACTAGCGGGGGACAATGAGCAGTTCTTC.

V and J are TRBV5-4 and TRBJ1-1; no clear D. Looked up from germline, CDR1 is SGHNT and CDR2 is YYREEE (reference sequence). The V gene lost 1 base and the J gene lost 0 bases, with 13 bases spanning the gap. The CDR3 sequence is 16 residues long. CDR3: CASSLPERGMNTEAFF. The CDR3 DNA reads as TGTGCCAGCAGCTTGCCCGAACGGGGAATGAACACTGAAGCTTTCTTT.